This T cell receptor (beta chain) is drawn from a study of cytomegalovirus exposure and HLA in healthy donors. Points from the study as a whole: Most TCR sequences were seen very rarely across donors, but some public TCRs occurred in many. Among TCR beta chains of equal frequency, HLA-associated ones were more clonally expanded in a later analysis. CMV serostatus was the sole immune exposure data available. Earlier results showed most TCR beta V segments being productive about 87% or about 30% of the time.

On this clone itself: As yet, its antigen is unknown.

Amplification used 60 Vbeta primers and 13 Jbeta primers. Clones were sequenced by immunoSEQ multiplex PCR, and TCRdb holds only the in-frame ones, with some missing. The sample lists about 180,000 clones; 75% to 85% were seen once. Per germline, CDR1 SNHLY and CDR2 FYNNEI. The CDR3 is 15 amino acids. Trimming at V came to 6 bases and at J to 2 bases, leaving 7 bases not matched to a gene. Sequencing was done on a sample of PBMCs. The chain links TRBV2 to TRBJ2-4; 7 bases line up with TRBD1. The clonotype originates from a woman aged 30 to 39 in good health and CMV-seronegative. CDR3 in DNA: TGTGCCAGCAGAGTGACAGGGACCCCCAAAAACATTCAGTACTTC. It codes for CASRVTGTPKNIQYF.